These 27 T cell receptor beta chains were sequenced from one sample in a study of long-term antiretroviral therapy in people with HIV. Survey-level resolution applied to immunoSEQ assay v3.0. The protocol was immunoSEQ multiplex PCR, while the TCRdb copy is restricted to in-frame clones and leaves out a portion. The table shows about 36,000 clones, with approximately 83% occurring only once. The sequences come from unsorted PBMCs, collected 2.2 years after starting antiretroviral therapy. The receptors stem from a man between 18 and 29 years old with HIV.

The rearrangement joins TRBV5-4 to TRBJ2-7; TRBD1 matches at 10 bases. In germline, CDR1 is SGHNT, CDR2 YYREEE (reference sequence). The CDR3 contains 15 residues. V shed 4 bases, J shed 3 bases, and the junction held 7 bases outside the gene matches. CDR3: CASSLGGTGVYEQYF. CDR3 nucleotides: TGTGCCAGCAGCCTTGGTGGGACAGGGGTCTACGAGCAGTACTTC.

V is TRBV7-3 and J is TRBJ2-7; 9 nucleotides agree with TRBD1. This CDR3 is built from 12 residues. CDR1 is SGHTA, CDR2 FQGTGA, per germline. The trim removed 5 bases at V and 6 bases at J, leaving 2 bases unmatched. The CDR3 is CASSVTGGEQYF. The CDR3 DNA reads as TGTGCCAGCAGCGTGACAGGGGGCGAGCAGTACTTC.

In its sample, this clone was seen a few times. The V gene is TRBV19, the J gene TRBJ1-2; D not resolved. The CDR3 totals 11 residues. V was pared by 6 bases and J by 2 bases, with 4 bases between. Germline V gives CDR1 LNHDA, CDR2 SQIVND (reference sequence). This CDR3 reads CASSSNYGYTF. The CDR3 DNA reads as TGTGCCAGTAGCTCGAACTATGGCTACACCTTC.

The sample holds one count of this clone. CDR3 sequence: CASRRSGTGDETQYF. The CDR3 region has the DNA TGTGCCAGCAGGCGCTCCGGGACAGGGGACGAGACCCAGTACTTC. The V call is TRBV11-2, the J call TRBJ2-5, with 10 bases lining up with TRBD1. The CDR3 runs 15 residues. The V gene end was trimmed by 6 bases and the J gene end by 5 bases; junction bases not matched to a gene: 9. Germline V gene sequence: CDR1 SGHAT, CDR2 FQNNGV.

V gene TRBV30 combines with J gene TRBJ1-6, with a possible D match to TRBD1 (6 bases). There are 14 residues in the CDR3. Trimming pared 3 bases from V and 7 bases from J, leaving 13 bases between. Per the germline V gene, CDR1 is GTSNPN and CDR2 is SVGIG (reference sequence). The CDR3 nucleotides are TGTGCCTGGAGGATCCACGGGACAAATTCACCCCTCCACTTT. Residues: CAWRIHGTNSPLHF.

The V gene is TRBV29-1, the J gene TRBJ2-3; TRBD1 is a possible D gene (5 bases). The germline V and J ends were trimmed by 4 bases and 3 bases, with 17 bases remaining between them. CDR1 is SQVTM and CDR2 is ANQGSEA in the germline V gene. This CDR3 comprises 15 residues. The CDR3: CSVVFGARETDTQYF. In DNA, the CDR3 is TGCAGCGTTGTTTTTGGGGCCAGGGAAACAGATACGCAGTATTTT.

V gene TRBV27 combines with J gene TRBJ2-1, with D possibly TRBD1 on 5 matching bases. Trimming shortened V by 0 bases and J by 5 bases, and 11 bases separated the two germline ends. Germline assignment: CDR1 MNHEY and CDR2 SMNVEV (reference sequence). There are 15 residues in the CDR3. CDR3 DNA sequence: TGTGCCAGCAGTTTATCGGCAGGGATGGACAATGAGCAGTTCTTC. It codes for CASSLSAGMDNEQFF.

This chain uses TRBV9 with TRBJ2-3; 13 nucleotides agree with TRBD2. The ends lost 2 bases at V and 5 bases at J; junction bases unmatched: 5. The CDR3 length is 16 residues. CDR1 and CDR2 (germline): SGDLS, YYNGEE. CDR3 nucleotide sequence: TGTGCCAGCAGCGTTGGGGGACTAGCGGGGAGAGATACGCAGTATTTT. Translating gives CASSVGGLAGRDTQYF.

For the CDR3, the DNA is TGTGCCAGTAGTACCAAGGGAGGGGGCGAAACTGAAGCTTTCTTT. Translated: CASSTKGGGETEAFF. V is TRBV19 and J is TRBJ1-1; TRBD1 agrees at 7 bases. The germline V gene has CDR1 LNHDA and CDR2 SQIVND (reference sequence). CDR3 length equals 15 residues. Trimming removed 4 bases from V and 5 bases from J; junction bases left unmatched: 10.

This sequence joins TRBV4-3 and TRBJ2-3, with TRBD1 matching over 7 bases. Germline assignment: CDR1 LGHNA and CDR2 YSLEER. V was clipped by 1 base and J by 4 bases; unmatched bases: 8. The CDR3 extends over 16 amino acids. The CDR3 coding sequence is TGCGCCAGCAGCCAAGTTGTCAGGGGGTCGGCAGATACGCAGTATTTT. It translates to CASSQVVRGSADTQYF.

The CDR3 coding sequence is TGCAGTGTTACTAGGACAGATACGCAGTATTTT. Its translation: CSVTRTDTQYF. The chain employs TRBV20-1 and TRBJ2-3, with D tentatively TRBD2 (5 bases). The CDR3 is 11 amino acids. Germline loops: CDR1 DFQATT, CDR2 SNEGSKA (reference sequence). Trimming removed 7 bases from V and 3 bases from J, with 8 bases in between.

V usage is TRBV4-1 and J usage is TRBJ2-3; TRBD1 agrees at 8 bases. Trimming at V came to 0 bases and at J to 5 bases, leaving 10 bases not matched to a gene. Germline CDR1 is MGHRA and CDR2 is YSYEKL. CDR3 size: 17 residues. As DNA, the CDR3 is TGCGCCAGCAGCCAAGATGGTGGGCAGGGGGCAGGAGATACGCAGTATTTT. Translating it yields CASSQDGGQGAGDTQYF.

In DNA form, the CDR3 reads TGTGCCAGCAGCCAAGTACGAGAGACCCAGTACTTC. As protein: CASSQVRETQYF. This sequence joins TRBV14 and TRBJ2-5; no definite D call. The V gene's germline CDR1 is SGHDN and CDR2 FVKESK. CDR3 length equals 12 residues. The V end lost 1 base, the J end lost 4 bases, and 4 bases lay between the germline ends.

This chain links TRBV5-1 with TRBJ1-6, with D perhaps TRBD1 (6 bases). V was clipped by 2 bases and J by 0 bases, with 15 bases between them. The CDR3 is 18 amino acids. The germline V gene encodes CDR1 SGHRS and CDR2 YFSETQ. The CDR3 DNA follows: TGCGCCAGCAGCTTCGGAGGTCGGGGGCTCTCCTATAATTCACCCCTCCACTTT. This gives the protein CASSFGGRGLSYNSPLHF. Looking up the rest from reference TRBV5-1 and TRBJ1-6 gives the full variable domain: KAGVTQTPRYLIKTRGQQVTLSCSPISGHRSVSWYQQTPGQGLQFLFEYFSETQRNKGNFPGRFSGRQFSNSRSEMNVSTLELGDSALYLCASSFGGRGLSYNSPLHFGNGTRLTVT.

The chain carries TRBV5-1 and TRBJ1-2; D gene uncertain. This CDR3 is 14 amino acids long. Trimming left V 5 bases short and J 1 base short, with 12 bases between. Germline CDR1 SGHRS, CDR2 YFSETQ. The CDR3 loop is CASRYAPGNYGYTF. The CDR3 DNA is TGCGCCAGCAGATATGCGCCTGGTAACTATGGCTACACCTTC.

V gene TRBV5-1 combines with J gene TRBJ2-7; TRBD1 agrees at 10 bases. The CDR3 length is 14 residues. Trimming took 4 bases from V and 4 from J; bases not matched to a gene: 5. The germline gives CDR1 SGHRS, CDR2 YFSETQ. The CDR3 here is CASSPGDRGYEQYF. The CDR3, as DNA: TGCGCCAGCAGCCCGGGGGACAGGGGTTACGAGCAGTACTTC.

This sequence joins TRBV19 and TRBJ1-2, with D possibly matching TRBD1 (6 bases). CDR3 length equals 16 residues. V shed 5 bases and J shed 2 bases, with 18 bases lying between them. Germline V lookup: CDR1 LNHDA, CDR2 SQIVND (reference sequence). In nucleotides, the CDR3 is TGTGCCAGTAGTCCCAATCGCCCTACAGGGAACTATGGCTACACCTTC. This sequence encodes CASSPNRPTGNYGYTF.

The J gene is TRBJ2-1, the V gene TRBV19; the D is unclear. The CDR3 runs 14 residues. Germline CDR1 is LNHDA and CDR2 is SQIVND (reference sequence). V was trimmed by 3 bases and J by 2 bases, leaving 8 bases between them. CDR3 protein: CASSMLNTYNEQFF. The CDR3 nucleotides are TGTGCCAGTAGTATGCTAAACACCTACAATGAGCAGTTCTTC.

The gene calls are TRBV19 and TRBJ2-1; D unclear. Germline V gene data show CDR1 as LNHDA and CDR2 as SQIVND (reference sequence). Between the trimmed V and J ends, which lost 5 bases and 8 bases, there was a span of 16 bases. The CDR3 is 14 amino acids. As DNA, the CDR3 is TGTGCCAGTAGTCCGGCGCTCGCTCGGGATGAGCAGTTCTTC. This sequence encodes CASSPALARDEQFF.

This CDR3 reads CASSLLPGQGAYEQYF. Here the CDR3 DNA reads TGTGCCAGCAGCCTACTACCTGGACAGGGGGCGTACGAGCAGTACTTC. This sequence joins TRBV28 and TRBJ2-7, with 11 bases matching TRBD1. Germline V gives CDR1 MDHEN, CDR2 SYDVKM. The CDR3 is made up of 16 amino acids. J gave up 4 bases and V 6 bases, and 11 bases lay outside the gene matches.

This chain links TRBV4-3 with TRBJ1-1; TRBD1 might be the D (6 bases). V was cut by 4 bases and J by 0 bases, with 12 bases left in between. Germline lookup yields CDR1 LGHNA and CDR2 YSLEER. The length of the CDR3 is 15 residues. In DNA form, the CDR3 reads TGCGCCAGCAGCCGAATGGACAGCCTGAACACTGAAGCTTTCTTT. Translating gives CASSRMDSLNTEAFF.

This clone was seen only a few times. The chain uses TRBV6-5 and TRBJ1-3; tentatively, D is TRBD1 (5 bases). The CDR3 is 14 amino acids. The ends were cut back, 6 bases at V and 0 bases at J, with 9 bases in the middle. Per the germline V gene, CDR1 is MNHEY and CDR2 is SVGAGI. CDR3: CASSGASSGNTIYF. CDR3 in DNA: TGTGCCAGCAGCGGGGCCTCCTCTGGAAACACCATATATTTT.

This clone has a single count. The CDR3 spells CASSFSGTESYEQYF. The CDR3 DNA follows: TGTGCCAGCAGTTTCTCCGGGACCGAGTCCTACGAGCAGTACTTC. The chain is built from TRBV27 and TRBJ2-7; D possibly uses TRBD1 or TRBD2 (5 bases each). CDR3 length equals 15 residues. Looked up from germline, CDR1 is MNHEY and CDR2 is SMNVEV (reference sequence). V lost 3 bases, J lost 1 base, and 13 bases lay in between.

The count of this clone is one. The genes are TRBV20-1 and TRBJ2-5; D is unresolved. Trimming left V 1 base short and J 4 bases short, with 1 base between. The CDR3 is made up of 10 amino acids. Germline loops: CDR1 DFQATT, CDR2 SNEGSKA (reference sequence). Here the CDR3 DNA reads TGCAGTGCTAGAGGAGAGACCCAGTACTTC. Its translation is CSARGETQYF.

The chain employs TRBV18 and TRBJ2-3, with a tentative D call TRBD2 (5 bases). The germline V gene has CDR1 KGHSH and CDR2 LQKENI. The CDR3 sequence is 14 residues long. The V end was cut by 2 bases, the J end by 4 bases, with 10 bases between. In DNA, the CDR3 is TGTGCCAGCTCACCATTAGAGGGAGCAGATACGCAGTATTTT. It translates to CASSPLEGADTQYF.

The chain is built from TRBV5-5 and TRBJ1-5, with D tentatively TRBD1 (6 bases). The CDR3 is 15 amino acids. Trimming stripped 0 bases from V and 5 bases from J, with 12 bases between. The germline V gene has CDR1 SGHKS and CDR2 YYEKEE (reference sequence). The CDR3 coding sequence is TGTGCCAGCAGCTTGGATGGGGGGCAACATCAGCCCCAGCATTTT. It codes for CASSLDGGQHQPQHF.

The gene calls are TRBV11-2 and TRBJ1-1; a weak D match, TRBD1 (6 bases). Trimming pared 5 bases from V and 8 bases from J, leaving 9 bases between. The CDR3 totals 11 residues. In germline, CDR1 is SGHAT, CDR2 FQNNGV. CDR3 in amino acids: CASSRGTEAFF. For the CDR3, the DNA is TGTGCCAGCAGCCGGGGGACAGAAGCTTTCTTT.